The clone carrying this T cell receptor beta chain was counted between two and nine times. Its target is unknown. These data originate in a study of cytomegalovirus exposure and HLA in healthy donors. Study summary: An early data release held 79 million or so unique TCRs from HLA-typed donors. Overall study results and limits: Fewer N-insertions (relative to the roughly 630-donor mean) were reportedly seen in an Asian-associated ancestry cluster in a later analysis. About 87% or about 30% of the time was how often most TCR beta V segments were productive, according to an earlier analysis. Reported findings show TCR beta sequences accurately forecast HLA-A and HLA-B alleles in most subjects.

With 4 bases removed from V and 2 bases from J, the gap between germline ends came to 21 bases. This CDR3 has 17 amino acids. Germline assignment: CDR1 SGHRS and CDR2 YFSETQ. 60 Vbeta and 13 Jbeta primers were used in PCR. The assay was immunoSEQ multiplex PCR, and TCRdb's table has in-frame clones only and misses some. The sample has about 130,000 clones, about four fifths seen once. The V call is TRBV5-1, the J call TRBJ2-5; a weak D match, TRBD1 (6 bases). The source material was PBMCs. This sequence was found in a male donor in good health and CMV-seropositive. The CDR3 coding sequence is TGCGCCAGCAGCCCATCTTCGGCCGGGACACCTCAAGAGACCCAGTACTTC. It codes for CASSPSSAGTPQETQYF.